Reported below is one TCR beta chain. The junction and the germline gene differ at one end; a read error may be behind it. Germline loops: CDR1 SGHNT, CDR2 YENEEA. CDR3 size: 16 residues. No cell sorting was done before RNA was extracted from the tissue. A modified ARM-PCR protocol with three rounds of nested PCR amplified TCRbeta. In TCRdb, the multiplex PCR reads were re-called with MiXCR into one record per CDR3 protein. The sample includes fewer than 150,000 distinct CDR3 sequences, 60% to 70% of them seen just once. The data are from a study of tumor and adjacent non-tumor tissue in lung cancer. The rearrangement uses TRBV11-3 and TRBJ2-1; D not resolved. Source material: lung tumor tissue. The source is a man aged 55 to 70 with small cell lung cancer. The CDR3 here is CVSSLDGRLHYNEQFF. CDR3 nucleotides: TGTGTCAGCAGCTTGGATGGCAGACTTCATTATAATGAGCAGTTCTTC.